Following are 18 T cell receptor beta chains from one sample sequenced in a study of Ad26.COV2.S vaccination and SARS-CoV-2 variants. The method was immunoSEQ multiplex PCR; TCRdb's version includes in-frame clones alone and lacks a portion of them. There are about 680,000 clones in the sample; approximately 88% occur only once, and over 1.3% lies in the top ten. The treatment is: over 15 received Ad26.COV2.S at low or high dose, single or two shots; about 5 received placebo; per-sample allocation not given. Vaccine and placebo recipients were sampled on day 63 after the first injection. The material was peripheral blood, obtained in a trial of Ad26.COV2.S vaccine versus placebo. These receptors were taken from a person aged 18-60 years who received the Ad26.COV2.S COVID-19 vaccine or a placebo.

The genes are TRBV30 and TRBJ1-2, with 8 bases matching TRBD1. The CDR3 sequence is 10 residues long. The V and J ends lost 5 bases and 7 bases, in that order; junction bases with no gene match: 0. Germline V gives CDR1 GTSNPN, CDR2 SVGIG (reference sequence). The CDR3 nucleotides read TGTGCCTGGGACAGGGGTGGCTACACCTTC. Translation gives CAWDRGGYTF.

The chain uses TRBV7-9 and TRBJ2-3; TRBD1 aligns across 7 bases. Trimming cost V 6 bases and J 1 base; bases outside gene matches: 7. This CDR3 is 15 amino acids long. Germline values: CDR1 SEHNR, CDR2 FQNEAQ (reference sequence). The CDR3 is CASRPTGAGTDTQYF. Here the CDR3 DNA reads TGTGCCAGCAGACCAACAGGGGCGGGCACAGATACGCAGTATTTT.

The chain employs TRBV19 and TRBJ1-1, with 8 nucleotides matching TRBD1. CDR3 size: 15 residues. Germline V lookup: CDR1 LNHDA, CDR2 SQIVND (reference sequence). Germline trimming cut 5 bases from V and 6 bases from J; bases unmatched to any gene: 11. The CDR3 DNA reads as TGTGCCAGTAGTTCCCAGGGGGCGCTGGGGTCTGAAGCTTTCTTT. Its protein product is CASSSQGALGSEAFF.

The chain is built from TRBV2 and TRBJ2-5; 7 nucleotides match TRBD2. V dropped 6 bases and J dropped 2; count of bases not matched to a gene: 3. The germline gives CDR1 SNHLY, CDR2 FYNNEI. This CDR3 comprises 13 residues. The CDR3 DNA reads TGTGCCAGCAGGGGGGGGTGGCAAGAGACCCAGTACTTC. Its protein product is CASRGGWQETQYF. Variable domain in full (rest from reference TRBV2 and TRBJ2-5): EPEVTQTPSHQVTQMGQEVILRCVPISNHLYFYWYRQILGQKVEFLVSFYNNEISEKSEIFDDQFSVERPDGSNFTLKIRSTKLEDSAMYFCASRGGWQETQYFGPGTRLLVL.

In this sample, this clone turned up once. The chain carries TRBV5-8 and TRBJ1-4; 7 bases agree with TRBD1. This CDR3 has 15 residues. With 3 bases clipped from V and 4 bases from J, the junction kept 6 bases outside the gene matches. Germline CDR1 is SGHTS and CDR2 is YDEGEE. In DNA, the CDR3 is TGTGCCAGCAGCTCAGTGACAGGGCTTAATGAAAAACTGTTTTTT. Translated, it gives CASSSVTGLNEKLFF.

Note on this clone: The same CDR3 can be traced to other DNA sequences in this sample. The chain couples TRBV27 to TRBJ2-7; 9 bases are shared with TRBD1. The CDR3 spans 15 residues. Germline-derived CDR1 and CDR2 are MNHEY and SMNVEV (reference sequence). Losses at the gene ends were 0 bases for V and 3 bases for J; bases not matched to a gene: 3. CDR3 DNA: TGTGCCAGCAGTTTATCCGGGACAGGGTACTACGAGCAGTACTTC. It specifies CASSLSGTGYYEQYF.

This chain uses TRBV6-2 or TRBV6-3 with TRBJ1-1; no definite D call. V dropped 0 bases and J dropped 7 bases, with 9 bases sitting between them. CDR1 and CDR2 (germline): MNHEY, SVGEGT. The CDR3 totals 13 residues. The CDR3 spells CASSYSGRVEAFF. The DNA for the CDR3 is TGTGCCAGCAGTTACTCAGGAAGGGTTGAAGCTTTCTTT.

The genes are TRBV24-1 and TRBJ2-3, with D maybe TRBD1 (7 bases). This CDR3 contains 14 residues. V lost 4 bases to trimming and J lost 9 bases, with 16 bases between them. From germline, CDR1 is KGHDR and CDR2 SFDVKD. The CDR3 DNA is TGTGCCACCAGTGACCAAAACAGGGGAGGCACGCAGTATTTT. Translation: CATSDQNRGGTQYF.

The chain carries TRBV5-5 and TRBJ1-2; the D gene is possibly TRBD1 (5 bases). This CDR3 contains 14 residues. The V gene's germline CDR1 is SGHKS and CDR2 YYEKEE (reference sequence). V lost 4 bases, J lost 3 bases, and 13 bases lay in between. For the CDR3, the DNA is TGTGCCAGCAGCGCCCGGCGCAGGGACTATGGCTACACCTTC. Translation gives CASSARRRDYGYTF.

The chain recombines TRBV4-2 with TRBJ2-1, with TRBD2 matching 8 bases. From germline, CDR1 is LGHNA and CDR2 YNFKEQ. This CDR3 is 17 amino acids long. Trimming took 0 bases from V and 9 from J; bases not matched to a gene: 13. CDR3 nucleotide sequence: TGTGCCAGCAGCCAAGATGTCCAGGCGGGGGGCCTCAGTGAGCAGTTCTTC. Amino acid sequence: CASSQDVQAGGLSEQFF.

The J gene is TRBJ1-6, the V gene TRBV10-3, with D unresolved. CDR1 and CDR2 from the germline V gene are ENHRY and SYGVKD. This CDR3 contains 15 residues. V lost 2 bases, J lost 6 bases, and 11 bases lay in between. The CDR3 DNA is TGTGCCATCAGTGAGGACTGGTCCATTAATTCACCCCTCCACTTT. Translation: CAISEDWSINSPLHF.

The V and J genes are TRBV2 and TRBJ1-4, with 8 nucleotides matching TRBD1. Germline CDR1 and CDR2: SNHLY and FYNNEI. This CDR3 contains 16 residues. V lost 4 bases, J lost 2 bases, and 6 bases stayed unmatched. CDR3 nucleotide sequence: TGTGCCAGCAGTGCGGACAGGGCGAAGACTAATGAAAAACTGTTTTTT. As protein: CASSADRAKTNEKLFF.

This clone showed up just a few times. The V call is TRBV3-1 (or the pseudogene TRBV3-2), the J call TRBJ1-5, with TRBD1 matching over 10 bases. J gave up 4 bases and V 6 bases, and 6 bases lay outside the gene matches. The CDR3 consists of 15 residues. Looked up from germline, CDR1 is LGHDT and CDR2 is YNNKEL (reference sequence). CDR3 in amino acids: CASSRGTGVNQPQHF. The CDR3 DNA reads TGTGCCAGCAGTCGAGGGACAGGGGTAAATCAGCCCCAGCATTTT.

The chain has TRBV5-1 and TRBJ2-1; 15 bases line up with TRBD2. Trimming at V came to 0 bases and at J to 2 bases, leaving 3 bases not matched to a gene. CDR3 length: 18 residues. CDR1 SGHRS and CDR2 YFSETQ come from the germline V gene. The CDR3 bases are TGCGCCAGCAGCTTGGCCGGACTAGCGGGAGGGCCCTACAATGAGCAGTTCTTC. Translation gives CASSLAGLAGGPYNEQFF.

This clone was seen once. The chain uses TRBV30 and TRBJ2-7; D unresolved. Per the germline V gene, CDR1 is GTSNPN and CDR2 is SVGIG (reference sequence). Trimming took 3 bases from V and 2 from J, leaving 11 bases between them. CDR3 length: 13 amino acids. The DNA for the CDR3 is TGTGCCTGGAGCGAAGTAGAGACCTACGAGCAGTACTTC. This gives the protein CAWSEVETYEQYF. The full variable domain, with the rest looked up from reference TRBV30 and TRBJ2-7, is SQTIHQWPATLVQPVGSPLSLECTVEGTSNPNLYWYRQAAGRGLQLLFYSVGIGQISSEVPQNLSASRPQDRQFILSSKKLLLSDSGFYLCAWSEVETYEQYFGPGTRLTVT.

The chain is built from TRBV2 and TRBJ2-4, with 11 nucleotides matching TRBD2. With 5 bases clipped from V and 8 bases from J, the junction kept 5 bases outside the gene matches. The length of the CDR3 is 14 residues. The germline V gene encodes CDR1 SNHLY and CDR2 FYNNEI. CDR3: CASSRVSGGDIQYF. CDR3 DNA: TGTGCCAGCAGTAGGGTTAGCGGGGGGGACATTCAGTACTTC.

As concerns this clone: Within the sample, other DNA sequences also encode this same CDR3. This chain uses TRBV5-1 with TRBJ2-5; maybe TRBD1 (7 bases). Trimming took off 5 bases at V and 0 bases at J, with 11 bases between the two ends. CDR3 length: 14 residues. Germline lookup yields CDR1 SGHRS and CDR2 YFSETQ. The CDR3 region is CASSLRGDQETQYF. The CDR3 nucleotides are TGCGCCAGCAGTCTCAGGGGGGACCAAGAGACCCAGTACTTC.

Here the CDR3 reads CASSPGTGGTDTQYF. The CDR3 DNA reads as TGCGCCAGCAGCCCCGGGACAGGCGGCACAGATACGCAGTATTTT. This chain uses TRBV5-1 with TRBJ2-3, with 8 bases lining up with TRBD1. CDR3 length equals 15 residues. V lost 4 bases to trimming and J lost 1 base; unmatched junction nucleotides: 5. The V gene's germline CDR1 is SGHRS and CDR2 YFSETQ.